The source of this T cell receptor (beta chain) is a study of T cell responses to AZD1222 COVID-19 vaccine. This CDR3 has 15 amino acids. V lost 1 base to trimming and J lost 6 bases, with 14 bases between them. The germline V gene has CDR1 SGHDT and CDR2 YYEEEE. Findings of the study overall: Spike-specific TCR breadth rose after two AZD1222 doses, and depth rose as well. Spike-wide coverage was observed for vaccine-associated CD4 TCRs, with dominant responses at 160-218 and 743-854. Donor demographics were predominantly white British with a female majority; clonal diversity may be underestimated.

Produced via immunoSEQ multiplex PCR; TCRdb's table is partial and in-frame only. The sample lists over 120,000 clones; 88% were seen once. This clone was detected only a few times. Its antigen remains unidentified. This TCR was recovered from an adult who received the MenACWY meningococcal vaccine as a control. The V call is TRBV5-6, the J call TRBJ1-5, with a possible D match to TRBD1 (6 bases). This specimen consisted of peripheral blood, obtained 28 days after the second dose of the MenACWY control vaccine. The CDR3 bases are TGTGCCAGCAGCTTGCTAGGACAGTCCCCTCAGCCCCAGCATTTT. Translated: CASSLLGQSPQPQHF.